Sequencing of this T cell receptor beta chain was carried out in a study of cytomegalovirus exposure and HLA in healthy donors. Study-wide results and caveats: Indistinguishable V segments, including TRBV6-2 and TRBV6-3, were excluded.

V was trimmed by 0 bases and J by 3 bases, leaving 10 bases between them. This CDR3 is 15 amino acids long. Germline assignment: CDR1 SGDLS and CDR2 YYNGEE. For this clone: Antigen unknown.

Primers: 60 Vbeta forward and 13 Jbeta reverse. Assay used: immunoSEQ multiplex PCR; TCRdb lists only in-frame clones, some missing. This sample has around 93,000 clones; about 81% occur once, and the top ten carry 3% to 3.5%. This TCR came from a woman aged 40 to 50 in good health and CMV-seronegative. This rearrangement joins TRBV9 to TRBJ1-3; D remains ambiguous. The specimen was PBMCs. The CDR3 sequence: CASSVVGGFGNTIYF. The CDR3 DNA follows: TGTGCCAGCAGCGTAGTTGGAGGGTTTGGAAACACCATATATTTT.